These 6 T cell receptor beta chains came from one sample sequenced in a study of blood T cell repertoires in COVID-19. The protocol was immunoSEQ multiplex PCR, while the TCRdb copy is restricted to in-frame clones and leaves out a portion. The data show fewer than 350,000 clones, with around 84% seen just once and 1.9% held by the top ten. Material for sequencing was PBMCs or T cells enriched from blood (not recorded which). All receptors derive from a woman aged 25 to 45 who had been exposed to COVID-19.

The chain uses TRBV15 and TRBJ2-3, with 8 bases identical to TRBD2. Germline CDR1 is LNHNV and CDR2 is YYDKDF (reference sequence). The CDR3 consists of 15 residues. Trimming removed 8 bases from V and 4 bases from J; junction bases left unmatched: 11. CDR3 DNA sequence: TGTGCCACCGGAAAAGCGGGAGAGGGCCCAGATACGCAGTATTTT. Translated, it gives CATGKAGEGPDTQYF.

The chain combines TRBV9 with TRBJ1-3, with a possible D match to TRBD1 (5 bases). Germline V gives CDR1 SGDLS, CDR2 YYNGEE. The length of the CDR3 is 16 residues. V dropped 3 bases and J dropped 2 bases, with 15 bases sitting between them. CDR3 protein: CASSATVGTTGNTIYF. Written as DNA, the CDR3 is TGTGCCAGCAGCGCAACCGTCGGGACTACTGGAAACACCATATATTTT.

This clone has just one count. The rearrangement uses TRBV5-1 and TRBJ2-7, with D uncertain. Looked up from germline, CDR1 is SGHRS and CDR2 is YFSETQ. CDR3 length equals 11 residues. Trimming removed 2 bases from V and 3 bases from J, with 3 bases in between. The CDR3 reads CASSFNYEQYF. CDR3 DNA sequence: TGCGCCAGCAGCTTTAACTACGAGCAGTACTTC.

The chain uses TRBV5-6 and TRBJ1-5, with D possibly being TRBD1 (6 bases). The CDR3 covers 15 residues. Trimming shortened V by 2 bases and J by 6 bases, and 15 bases separated the two germline ends. Looked up from germline, CDR1 is SGHDT and CDR2 is YYEEEE. The CDR3 spells CASSFATGKPQPQHF. As DNA, the CDR3 is TGTGCCAGCAGCTTCGCCACAGGGAAACCTCAGCCCCAGCATTTT.

The V gene is TRBV30, the J gene TRBJ2-2; TRBD1 agrees at 7 bases. The ends lost 8 bases at V and 4 bases at J; junction bases unmatched: 10. Germline CDR1 and CDR2: GTSNPN and SVGIG (reference sequence). This CDR3 comprises 14 residues. The CDR3: CARDRDSGTGELFF. CDR3 coding DNA: TGTGCCCGTGACCGGGACAGCGGCACCGGGGAGCTGTTTTTT. Full variable domain (rest looked up from reference TRBV30 and TRBJ2-2): SQTIHQWPATLVQPVGSPLSLECTVEGTSNPNLYWYRQAAGRGLQLLFYSVGIGQISSEVPQNLSASRPQDRQFILSSKKLLLSDSGFYLCARDRDSGTGELFFGEGSRLTVL.

The sample holds one count of this clone. The DNA of the CDR3 is TGTGCCAGCAGGGTAGCGGGAGGCCTCTCCTACGAGCAGTACTTC. This translates into CASRVAGGLSYEQYF. The chain is built from TRBV27 and TRBJ2-7; 10 bases are shared with TRBD2. The germline CDR1 and CDR2 sequences are MNHEY and SMNVEV (reference sequence). After removal of 6 bases from V and 0 bases from J, the junction contained 5 bases not matched to a gene. The CDR3 runs to 15 residues.